Given below is one TCR beta chain in context. Which antigen it targets is not known. Base qualities are missing; no much larger clone stands one base away. Library method: the immunoSEQ multiplex PCR assay. For the multiplex PCR, a mixture combining 60 forward primers for TCR Vbeta segments and 13 reverse primers for TCR Jbeta segments was used. The CDR3 region of rearranged TCR beta genes was amplified from genomic DNA with a multiplex PCR assay. The amplified TCR beta libraries were sequenced on the Illumina HiSeq System as 87-base-pair reads. Concerning the study's data processing: A later analysis tallied about 77 million unique TCR beta chains across the approximately 670 repertoires, and around 10 million of those chains were shared by two or more donors. To remove PCR and sequencing errors, raw reads were error-corrected and collapsed into unique sequences using a nearest-neighbor algorithm that merged closely related sequences. To assign V, D and J gene segments, CDR3 sequences were aligned to IMGT reference sequences. For a sequence to be retained, a match of at least six nucleotides to both a V gene segment and a J gene segment was required. A rearrangement counted as productive if the CDR3 had no stop codons and remained in frame with V and J, and every other rearrangement counted as non-productive. CDR3 was defined by IMGT convention, running from the second conserved V-encoded cysteine to the conserved J-encoded phenylalanine. The earlier analysis of about 560 of the donors excluded any sequence lacking an unambiguous match to a single V gene segment. An earlier analysis of some 500 of the donors classified V segments as functional when productive rearrangements were above 56.7% and as segregating when the standard deviation between donors was above 5%. A statistical classification framework was built for diagnosing cytomegalovirus status from the catalog of TCR beta chain sequences. In a later analysis, TCR nucleotide sequences were compared against IMGT/GENE-DB human TR gene sequences so that V and J genes could be assigned. In a later analysis, CDR3 sequences and most-parsimonious VDJ recombination scenarios were assigned using the TCRdist pipeline. A later analysis defined each TCR beta chain by its CDR3 amino acid sequence plus V-gene family, and excluded reads lacking a unique V-gene family. A later analysis removed roughly 590 highly shared, low-generation-probability nucleotide sequences to deal with suspected cross-contamination and a sequencing artifact. In a later analysis, a clonal expansion index was calculated for each public chain from normalized within-repertoire ranks of inferred template counts. In a later analysis, generation probabilities were computed with a VDJ recombination model fitted to out-of-frame rearrangements, and the resulting probabilities were checked against IGoR. In a later analysis, TCR-TCR, TCR-HLA and TCR-CMV co-occurrence was scored with hypergeometric tests, and a repertoire-size bias correction was applied to TCR pairs. A later analysis estimated false discovery rates by permuting HLA or CMV assignments 20 times. In a later analysis, co-occurring TCRs were grouped with DBSCAN, and TCRdist sequence similarity was added when clustering was performed within HLA-allele-positive subsets. Co-occurrence clustering excluded repertoires with fewer than 30,000 or more than 120,000 public chains, plus five with anomalous nucleotide sharing. In its TCRdb copy, this immuneACCESS table keeps in-frame sequences only and misses some clones. Where compared with another copy, unresolved V genes explain less than half of these, and the others have no known cause. V, J and clone size derive from that table, while D and trimming were established from the DNA sequence. Present in this sample are around 100,000 clones, about 70% of which were seen just once. Jointly, the top ten make up about 2.6% of the sample.

CDR1 and CDR2 were assigned from the germline V gene as SQVTM and ANQGSEA. Trimming leaves V shorter by 7 bases and J shorter by 0 bases, with the junction holding 11 bases beyond the gene matches. The CDR3 has 16 amino acids, counting the end cysteine and phenylalanine. Only CDR3 DNA remains: 48 bases, in frame from the first base. The data belong to a study of cytomegalovirus exposure and HLA in healthy donors (TCRdb year 2017). Background for the entire study: An earlier analysis of more than 550 of the donors reported 250 to 350 Gb of sequence data and 95 million to 140 million unique TCR beta sequences obtained from roughly 180 million T cells. About 330 gigabases of sequencing data and around 88 million unique TCR sequences made up an early release that covered roughly 670 HLA-typed donors. The genetic ancestry cluster associated with self-reported Caucasian donors included roughly four fifths of the 398 genotyped donors. The aim of the study was to test whether cataloging public T cell receptors could identify signatures of past pathogen exposure. Using immunosequencing, the study profiled T cell repertoires from fewer than 850 subjects and related those repertoires to cytomegalovirus serostatus. In addition to the first cohort of several hundred subjects, a separate validation cohort of under 150 different subjects was used. To predict cytomegalovirus infection status, the study combined high-throughput TCR immunosequencing, statistical association of individual TCRs with disease status, and machine learning. A later analysis re-analyzed previously published TCR beta repertoires from approximately 670 donors and added high-resolution HLA genotyping to study TCR occurrence patterns. Rather than drawing on any new phenotypic data, the later analysis identified candidate immune exposures from TCR beta sequences and the way those sequences occurred across donors. To decide whether each TCR beta V gene segment behaved as functional or pseudogenic, an earlier analysis of 587 of the donors relied on high-throughput TCR beta sequencing. Alongside the repertoire data, information on donor age, sex, ethnicity and CMV serostatus was compiled. Genome-wide SNP genotypes for about 60% of the 666 donors were used in a later genetic analysis, which treated that subset as a discovery cohort. Every repertoire in the discovery cohort had been generated on one and the same sequencing platform. Both class I and class II loci were covered by HLA typing, at four-digit resolution. Typing coverage differed by locus: A, B, C, DRB1 and DQB1 were typed in roughly 620-630 donors, DQA1 in 522, DPA1 in roughly 590, and DPB1 in 400 to 480. Roughly five DR-DQ haplotypes were handled as single units for association and clustering, since linkage in the cohort was strong. Across 398 genotyped donors of the cohort, an average of about 250,000 unique TCR beta nucleotide sequences per donor were sequenced, and approximately 19% of those sequences were non-productive.

Results and caveats for the whole study, not just this receptor: The 87-base-pair reads could not distinguish some IMGT-functional V segments, including TRBV6-2 and TRBV6-3, so those segments were excluded. It was suggested by the authors that the approach could potentially be generalized to other disease states and immunological phenotypes. Compared with equally common non-associated chains, HLA-associated TCR beta chains in a later analysis were more clonally expanded and had lower generation probabilities. In the study, about 150 TCR beta chains were listed as associated with cytomegalovirus. Most CMV-associated TCR beta chains appeared to be HLA-restricted in a later analysis, and the HLA associations seemed to be driven largely by CMV exposure. A later analysis reported that several top co-occurrence clusters appeared linked to parvovirus B19, influenza, CMV and Epstein-Barr virus. A later genetic analysis reported fewer N-insertions in productive TCRs among donors in an Asian-associated ancestry cluster than the 666-donor mean. In an earlier analysis of 587 of the donors, most TCR beta V segments were observed in productive rearrangements about 87% or about 30% of the time, broadly matching IMGT annotations. Roughly uniform sequencing depth across donors was assumed in presence/absence analyses, although this assumption may not hold. Correlated functional status among segregating V segments might be attributable to linkage disequilibrium, but an unknown experimental factor could not be ruled out. The sequencing pipeline was judged likely to have produced a cluster of highly shared sequence variants as a technical artifact. The earlier analysis of almost 600 of the donors excluded approximately 15 rarely observed V segments, including chromosome 9 orphons, because counts were too low. The only immune exposure information available for the cohort was CMV serostatus. When HLA alleles, especially DR and DQ, strongly co-occurred, attributing TCR associations to individual alleles was difficult. A further reported finding was that TCR beta sequences accurately predicted the HLA-A and HLA-B alleles for most subjects in the first cohort. In vitro tests confirmed that a few of the cytomegalovirus-associated TCR beta chains recognize cytomegalovirus antigens. In a later analysis, some 17,000 TCR beta sequences were associated with specific HLA alleles at a false discovery rate of 0.05. In a later genetic analysis, a missense DCLRE1C variant was associated with V-gene and J-gene trimming of TCR beta chains, and the association was replicated in an independent cohort. A later analysis found that TCR association rates varied across HLA loci, with DRB1 alleles showing the most associated TCRs and HLA-C alleles the fewest. HLA typing was unavailable for some donors at each locus, so association tests used only the typed subset. This cohort had only TCR beta chains sequenced, and the lack of alpha or paired-chain data limited which features could be detected. Cytomegalovirus status was reported to be diagnosed by the classifier with high specificity and sensitivity in both the original and validation cohorts. Across donors, most TCR sequences were observed very rarely, whereas some public TCRs were present in many individuals.

In total, approximately 690 healthy bone marrow donors made up the cohort. Cohort members were all nominally healthy when sampled, although unrecorded immune exposures were likely present. The donor tested CMV seropositive and was one of the 289 seropositive cohort members. A peripheral blood sample was provided by each donor, and peripheral blood mononuclear cells were used for TCR beta sequencing. Genomic DNA was extracted from the blood cell samples with the Qiagen DNeasy Blood Extraction Kit. The V and J segments used are TRBV29-1 and TRBJ2-3; TRBD1 aligns with 9 central bases. This sequence was found in a man aged 45-65 years in good health and CMV-seropositive. Input material: PBMCs. The sequenced DNA is TGCAGCGGTGACGCCGGGACAGGGCTTAGCACAGATACGCAGTATTTT. Its product reads: CSGDAGTGLSTDTQYF.